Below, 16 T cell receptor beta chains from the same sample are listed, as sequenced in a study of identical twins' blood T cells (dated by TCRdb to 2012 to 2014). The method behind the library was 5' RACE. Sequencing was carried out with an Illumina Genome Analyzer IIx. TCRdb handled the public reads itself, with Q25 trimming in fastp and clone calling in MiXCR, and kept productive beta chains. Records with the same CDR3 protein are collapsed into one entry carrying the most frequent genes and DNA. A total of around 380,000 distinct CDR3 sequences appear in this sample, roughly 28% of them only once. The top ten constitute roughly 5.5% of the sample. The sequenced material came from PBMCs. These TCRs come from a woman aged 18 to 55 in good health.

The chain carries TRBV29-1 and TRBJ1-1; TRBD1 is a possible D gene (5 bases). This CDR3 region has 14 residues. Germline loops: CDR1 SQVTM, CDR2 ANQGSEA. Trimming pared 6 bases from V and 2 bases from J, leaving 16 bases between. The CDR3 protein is CSVGVGSKNTEAFF. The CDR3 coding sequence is TGCAGCGTGGGGGTCGGGTCAAAAAACACTGAAGCTTTCTTT.

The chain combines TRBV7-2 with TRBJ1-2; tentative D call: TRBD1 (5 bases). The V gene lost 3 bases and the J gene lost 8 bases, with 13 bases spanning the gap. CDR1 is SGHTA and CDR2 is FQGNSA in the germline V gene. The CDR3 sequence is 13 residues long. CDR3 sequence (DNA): TGTGCCAGCAGCTTTGCCAGGGTCTACGGCTACACCTTC. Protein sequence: CASSFARVYGYTF.

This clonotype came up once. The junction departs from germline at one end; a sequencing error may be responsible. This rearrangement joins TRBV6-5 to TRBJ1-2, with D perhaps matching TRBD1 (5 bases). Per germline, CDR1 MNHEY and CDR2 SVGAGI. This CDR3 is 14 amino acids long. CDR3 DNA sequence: TGTGCCAGCAGTTACTCCCCAGGGATCTATTGCTACACCTTC. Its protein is CASSYSPGIYCYTF.

DNA for the CDR3: TGCAGTGCTAGAATAACAGCAGGGATCGAAGCTTTCTTT. As protein: CSARITAGIEAFF. This chain joins TRBV20-1 and TRBJ1-1; D perhaps matches TRBD1 (5 bases). The CDR3 has 13 residues. Deletions cut 2 bases from V and 8 bases from J, with 15 bases between. Germline CDR1 reads DFQATT; CDR2 reads SNEGSKA (reference sequence).

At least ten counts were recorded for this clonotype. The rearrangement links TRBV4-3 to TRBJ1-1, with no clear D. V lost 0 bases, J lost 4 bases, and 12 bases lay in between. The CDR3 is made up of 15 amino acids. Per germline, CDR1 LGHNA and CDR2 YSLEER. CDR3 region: CASSQDFTESTEAFF. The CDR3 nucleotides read TGCGCCAGCAGCCAAGATTTTACGGAAAGCACTGAAGCTTTCTTT.

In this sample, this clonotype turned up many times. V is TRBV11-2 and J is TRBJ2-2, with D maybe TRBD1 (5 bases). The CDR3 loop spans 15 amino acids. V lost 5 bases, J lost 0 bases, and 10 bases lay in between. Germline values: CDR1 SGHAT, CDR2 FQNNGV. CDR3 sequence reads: CASSLQGSNTGELFF. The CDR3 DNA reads TGTGCCAGCAGCCTTCAGGGATCGAACACCGGGGAGCTGTTTTTT. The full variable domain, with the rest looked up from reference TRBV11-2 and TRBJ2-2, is EAGVAQSPRYKIIEKRQSVAFWCNPISGHATLYWYQQILGQGPKLLIQFQNNGVVDDSQLPKDRFSAERLKGVDSTLKIQPAKLEDSAVYLCASSLQGSNTGELFFGEGSRLTVL.

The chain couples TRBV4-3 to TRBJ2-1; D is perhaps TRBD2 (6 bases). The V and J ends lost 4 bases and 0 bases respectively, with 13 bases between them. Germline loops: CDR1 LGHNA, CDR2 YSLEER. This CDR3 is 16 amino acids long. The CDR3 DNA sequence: TGCGCCAGCAGCCGAGAGGCGGGAAGCTCCTACAATGAGCAGTTCTTC. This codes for CASSREAGSSYNEQFF.

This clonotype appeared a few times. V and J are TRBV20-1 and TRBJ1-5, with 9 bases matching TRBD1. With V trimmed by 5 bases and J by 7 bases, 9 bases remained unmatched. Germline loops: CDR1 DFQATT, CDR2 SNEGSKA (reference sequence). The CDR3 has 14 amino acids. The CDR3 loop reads CSAVLRQGVQPQHF. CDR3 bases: TGCAGTGCTGTCCTTAGACAGGGGGTCCAGCCCCAGCATTTT.

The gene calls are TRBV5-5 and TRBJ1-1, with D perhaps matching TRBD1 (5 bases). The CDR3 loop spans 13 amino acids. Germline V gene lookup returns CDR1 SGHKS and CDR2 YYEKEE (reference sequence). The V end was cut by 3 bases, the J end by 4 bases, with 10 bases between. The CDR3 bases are TGTGCCAGCAGCTCAACCCAGGGCACTGAAGCTTTCTTT. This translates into CASSSTQGTEAFF.

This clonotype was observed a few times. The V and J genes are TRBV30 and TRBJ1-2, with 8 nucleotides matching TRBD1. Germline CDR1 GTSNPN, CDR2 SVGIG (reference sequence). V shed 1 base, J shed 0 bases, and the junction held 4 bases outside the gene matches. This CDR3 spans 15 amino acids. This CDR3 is CAWSGQGLPNYGYTF. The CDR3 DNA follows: TGTGCCTGGAGTGGACAGGGGCTTCCTAACTATGGCTACACCTTC.

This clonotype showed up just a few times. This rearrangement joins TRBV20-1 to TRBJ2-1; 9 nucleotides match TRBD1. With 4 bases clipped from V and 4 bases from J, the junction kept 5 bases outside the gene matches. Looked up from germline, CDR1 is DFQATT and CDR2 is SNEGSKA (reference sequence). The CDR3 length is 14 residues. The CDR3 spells CSAKGQGRYNEQFF. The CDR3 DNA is TGCAGTGCTAAAGGACAGGGGAGGTACAATGAGCAGTTCTTC.

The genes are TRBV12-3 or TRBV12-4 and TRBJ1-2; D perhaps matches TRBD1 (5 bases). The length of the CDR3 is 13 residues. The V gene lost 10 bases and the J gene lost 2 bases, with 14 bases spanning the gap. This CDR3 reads CAITGPRNYGYTF. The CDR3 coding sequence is TGTGCCATTACGGGACCTAGAAACTATGGCTACACCTTC.

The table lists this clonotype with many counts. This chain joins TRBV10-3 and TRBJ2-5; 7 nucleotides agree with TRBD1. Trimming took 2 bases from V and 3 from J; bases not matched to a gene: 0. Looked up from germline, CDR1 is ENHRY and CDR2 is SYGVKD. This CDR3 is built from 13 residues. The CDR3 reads CAISEQGEETQYF. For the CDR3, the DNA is TGTGCCATCAGTGAGCAGGGGGAAGAGACCCAGTACTTC.

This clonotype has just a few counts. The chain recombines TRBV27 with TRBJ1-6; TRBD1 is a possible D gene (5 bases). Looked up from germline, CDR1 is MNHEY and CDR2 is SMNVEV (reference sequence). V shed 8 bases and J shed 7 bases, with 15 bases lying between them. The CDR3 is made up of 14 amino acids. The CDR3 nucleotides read TGTGCCAGCGTTTCCTGGGGGAAAAATTCACCCCTCCACTTT. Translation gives CASVSWGKNSPLHF.

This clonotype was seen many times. The CDR3 DNA reads as TGTGCCAGCAGTTATCCGGGCAGCACCGGGGAGCTGTTTTTT. This codes for CASSYPGSTGELFF. The chain recombines TRBV6-5 with TRBJ2-2; D remains ambiguous. The CDR3 is 14 residues long. Germline V gene data show CDR1 as MNHEY and CDR2 as SVGAGI. Trimming removed 3 bases from V and 4 bases from J, with 9 bases in between.

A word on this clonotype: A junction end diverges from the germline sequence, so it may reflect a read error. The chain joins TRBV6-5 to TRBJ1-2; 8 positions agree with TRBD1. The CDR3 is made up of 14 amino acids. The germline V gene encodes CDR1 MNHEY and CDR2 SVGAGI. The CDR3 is CASSYRTGSYGYTF. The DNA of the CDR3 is TGTGCTAGCAGTTATAGGACAGGGAGCTATGGCTACACCTTC.